A single sample gave rise to the 30 T cell receptor beta chains below, sequenced in a study of T cells after yellow fever vaccination. Each CDR3 protein gets one entry after TCRdb re-called the 5' RACE reads with MiXCR. The table records almost 30,000 distinct CDR3 sequences, 5.5% to 8% of them present only once. Sample: PBMCs, either bulk or a sorted T-cell subset (CD4+, CD8+, memory, or dextramer-sorted; not recorded which), taken on the day of the yellow fever booster vaccination. These receptors all stem from a young man who received the YFV17D yellow fever vaccine.

This clonotype was seen a few times. The chain recombines TRBV6-2 or TRBV6-3 with TRBJ1-1; the D gene is possibly TRBD1 (5 bases). Trimming took 8 bases from V and 1 from J, leaving 11 bases between them. Germline assignment: CDR1 MNHEY and CDR2 SVGEGT. The CDR3 is made up of 13 amino acids. CDR3 residues: CASPGVGNTEAFF. The CDR3 region has the DNA TGTGCCAGCCCGGGGGTGGGGAACACTGAAGCTTTCTTT.

This clonotype was seen ten or more times. V and J are TRBV11-3 and TRBJ2-5, with D possibly being TRBD1 or TRBD2 (5 bases each). The CDR3 totals 14 residues. CDR1 is SGHNT, CDR2 YENEEA, per germline. Trimming shortened V by 4 bases and J by 4 bases, and 13 bases separated the two germline ends. DNA for the CDR3: TGTGCCAGCAGCTCAGAAGGGACGGTAGAGACCCAGTACTTC. Protein sequence: CASSSEGTVETQYF.

V usage is TRBV6-2 or TRBV6-3 and J usage is TRBJ2-1, with TRBD2 identical over 7 bases. The CDR3 length is 14 residues. J lost 6 bases, V lost 5 bases, and 7 bases had no gene match. Per germline, CDR1 MNHEY and CDR2 SVGEGT. This CDR3 reads CASSGVAGLNEQFF. Written as DNA, the CDR3 is TGTGCCAGCAGTGGGGTAGCGGGTCTCAATGAGCAGTTCTTC.

This clonotype occurred many times. The J gene is TRBJ2-5, the V gene TRBV25-1; the D gene is possibly TRBD2 (5 bases). The CDR3 is 15 amino acids. Germline V gives CDR1 MGHDK, CDR2 SYGVNS. The V gene lost 6 bases and the J gene lost 7 bases, with 21 bases spanning the gap. CDR3 in DNA: TGTGCCAGCAGGCCTTCAGGCCCCCCGGGGTGGACCCAGTACTTC. Translated: CASRPSGPPGWTQYF.

As regards this clonotype: Compared with germline, one end of the junction differs, possibly owing to a read error. The genes are TRBV7-9 and TRBJ2-5, with D perhaps matching TRBD1 (5 bases). Looked up from germline, CDR1 is SEHNR and CDR2 is FQNEAQ (reference sequence). This CDR3 has 16 residues. The CDR3 loop is CATQAPGHPKEESQYF. The CDR3 region has the DNA TGTGCCACCCAAGCTCCAGGGCACCCTAAAGAAGAGTCCCAGTACTTC.

The chain recombines TRBV29-1 with TRBJ1-1; TRBD1 matches 7 bases. Germline V lookup: CDR1 SQVTM, CDR2 ANQGSEA. The V and J ends lost 7 bases and 0 bases, in that order; junction bases with no gene match: 5. CDR3 length equals 13 residues. CDR3 nucleotides: TGCAGCGCTGGGGGACAGATGAACACTGAAGCTTTCTTT. This sequence encodes CSAGGQMNTEAFF.

The table lists this clonotype with many counts. V and J are TRBV20-1 and TRBJ2-1; 7 bases agree with TRBD2. The germline V gene has CDR1 DFQATT and CDR2 SNEGSKA (reference sequence). V lost 6 bases and J lost 13; bases outside the gene matches: 9. CDR3 length: 11 residues. The CDR3 DNA reads TGCAGTGCAGAACCGCGGGAGCAACAGTTCTTC. Translated, it gives CSAEPREQQFF.

CDR3: CATSELAGGRWKTQYF. Written as DNA, the CDR3 is TGTGCCACCAGCGAACTAGCGGGAGGGCGCTGGAAGACCCAGTACTTC. The rearrangement uses TRBV15 and TRBJ2-5; 13 bases line up with TRBD2. Germline V gives CDR1 LNHNV, CDR2 YYDKDF (reference sequence). The CDR3 consists of 16 residues. J gave up 6 bases and V 5 bases, and 9 bases lay outside the gene matches.

The chain couples TRBV7-2 to TRBJ1-2; unclear D gene. The germline CDR1 and CDR2 sequences are SGHTA and FQGNSA. Trimming left V 5 bases short and J 8 bases short, with 21 bases between. The CDR3 is 15 residues long. This chain's CDR3 is CASSRPWANKKGYTF. The CDR3 nucleotides read TGTGCCAGCAGCCGTCCGTGGGCCAACAAGAAGGGCTACACCTTC.

This clonotype was seen a few times. V and J are TRBV10-2 and TRBJ2-3, with D unclear. The CDR3 runs to 13 residues. CDR1 and CDR2 from the germline V gene are WSHSY and SAAADI. V was clipped by 8 bases and J by 3 bases, with 12 bases between them. The DNA for the CDR3 is TGCGCCAGCCTGCAGTGGAGAACAGATACGCAGTATTTT. Amino acid sequence: CASLQWRTDTQYF.

Ten or more counts support this clonotype. CDR3 bases: TGTGCCAGCAGCCTACGGACAGGGACCGGGGAGCTGTTTTTT. It specifies CASSLRTGTGELFF. The V gene is TRBV3-1, the J gene TRBJ2-2; 8 bases agree with TRBD1. Germline V CDR1 and CDR2: LGHDT, YNNKEL (reference sequence). V was pared by 4 bases and J by 5 bases, with 3 bases of the junction left unmatched. The CDR3 spans 14 residues.

This clonotype was detected only a few times. The genes are TRBV29-1 and TRBJ2-3, with 8 bases matching TRBD1. This CDR3 is built from 13 residues. Germline CDR1 reads SQVTM; CDR2 reads ANQGSEA. The junction had 0 bases not matched to a gene; V was cut back by 3 bases and J by 1 base. The CDR3 is CSVETGGTDTQYF. The CDR3 coding sequence is TGCAGCGTTGAGACAGGGGGCACAGATACGCAGTATTTT.

This clonotype was detected many times. The chain uses TRBV5-5 and TRBJ2-7; D gene ambiguous. The CDR3 is 13 amino acids. CDR1 is SGHKS, CDR2 YYEKEE, per germline (reference sequence). V gave up 2 bases and J gave up 3 bases, with 9 bases separating them. The CDR3 nucleotides are TGTGCCAGCAGCTTCATCGAGATCTACGAGCAGTACTTC. This translates into CASSFIEIYEQYF.

The chain employs TRBV6-5 and TRBJ2-6; TRBD1 matches at 8 bases. This CDR3 is built from 19 residues. The V gene's germline CDR1 is MNHEY and CDR2 SVGAGI. The V and J ends lost 2 bases and 3 bases, in that order; junction bases with no gene match: 12. In DNA form, the CDR3 reads TGTGCCAGCAGTTACAGACCGGGGACAGGACCCTTTGGGGCCAACGTCCTGACTTTC. It codes for CASSYRPGTGPFGANVLTF.

For this clonotype: This may come from a read error, since a much larger clone is one base off. V usage is TRBV20-1 and J usage is TRBJ1-6; weak D call: TRBD1 (5 bases). The germline gives CDR1 DFQATT, CDR2 SNEGSKA (reference sequence). The CDR3 covers 13 residues. The germline V and J ends were trimmed by 5 bases and 8 bases, with 13 bases remaining between them. CDR3: CSADDRSDSPLHF. The DNA for the CDR3 is TGCAGTGCTGATGACAGATCCGATTCACCCCTCCACTTT.

V gene TRBV5-1 combines with J gene TRBJ2-3, with 12 positions matching TRBD2. Germline values: CDR1 SGHRS, CDR2 YFSETQ. The CDR3 runs to 18 residues. The V segment lost 0 bases and the J segment 0 bases; nucleotides outside the gene matches: 5. In DNA form, the CDR3 reads TGCGCCAGCAGCTTGGCTCTAGCGGGAGGGAAGAGCACAGATACGCAGTATTTT. Amino acid sequence: CASSLALAGGKSTDTQYF.

This clonotype has at least ten counts. This sequence joins TRBV4-2 and TRBJ1-4, with a possible D match to TRBD1 (5 bases). The CDR3 is made up of 16 amino acids. Deletions cut 0 bases from V and 3 bases from J, with 11 bases between. Per the germline V gene, CDR1 is LGHNA and CDR2 is YNFKEQ. Here the CDR3 DNA reads TGTGCCAGCAGCCAAGATATCGGCAGGGCTAATGAAAAACTGTTTTTT. Its translation: CASSQDIGRANEKLFF.

The sample holds many counts of this clonotype. The V call is TRBV3-1, the J call TRBJ2-7, with 9 nucleotides matching TRBD2. The CDR3 covers 14 residues. The V gene's germline CDR1 is LGHDT and CDR2 YNNKEL (reference sequence). V was pared by 3 bases and J by 9 bases, with 9 bases of the junction left unmatched. DNA of the CDR3: TGTGCCAGCAGCCAGCAGCTAGCGGGAAGAGTGCAGTACTTC. Amino acids: CASSQQLAGRVQYF.

This clonotype was detected many times. The chain recombines TRBV4-2 with TRBJ2-6; a weak D match, TRBD1 (5 bases). The CDR3 has 16 amino acids. The ends were cut back, 3 bases at V and 2 bases at J, with 11 bases in the middle. Per germline, CDR1 LGHNA and CDR2 YNFKEQ. The CDR3 nucleotides are TGTGCCAGCAGCCATGCACAGGCGGCTGGGGCCAACGTCCTGACTTTC. Translation: CASSHAQAAGANVLTF.

This clonotype was detected many times. CDR3 loop: CASSFFAGGTDTQYF. CDR3 nucleotide sequence: TGTGCCAGCAGTTTTTTCGCGGGAGGCACAGATACGCAGTATTTT. J is TRBJ2-3 and V is TRBV12-3 or TRBV12-4, with TRBD2 matching over 7 bases. V dropped 3 bases and J dropped 1; count of bases not matched to a gene: 4. CDR3 length: 15 residues.

This clonotype has ten or more counts. The rearrangement joins TRBV6-2 or TRBV6-3 to TRBJ2-3; D is uncertain. The V end was cut by 10 bases, the J end by 6 bases, with 20 bases between. In germline, CDR1 is MNHEY, CDR2 SVGEGT. The CDR3 covers 14 residues. The CDR3 loop reads CATTGSHSPDTQYF. The CDR3, as DNA: TGTGCCACTACGGGTTCCCACTCTCCGGATACGCAGTATTTT.

This clonotype was detected ten times or more. V is TRBV7-2 and J is TRBJ2-7; D unresolved. Trimming removed 2 bases from V and 2 bases from J, with 7 bases in between. CDR3 length: 13 amino acids. Germline lookup yields CDR1 SGHTA and CDR2 FQGNSA. This CDR3 reads CASSLSATYEQYF. CDR3 in DNA: TGTGCCAGCAGCTTAAGCGCGACCTACGAGCAGTACTTC.

This clonotype was observed many times. The genes are TRBV6-4 and TRBJ2-1; tentative D call: TRBD2 (6 bases). Trimming pared 8 bases from V and 4 bases from J, leaving 18 bases between. CDR1 is MRHNA, CDR2 SNTAGT, per germline. CDR3 length: 15 residues. The CDR3 DNA is TGTGCCAGCGCTAGGGGAGGTCCGGATTACAATGAGCAGTTCTTC. It codes for CASARGGPDYNEQFF.

This clonotype has only a few counts. V gene TRBV10-2 combines with J gene TRBJ1-1, with a possible D match to TRBD1 (6 bases). V was clipped by 6 bases and J by 6 bases, with 17 bases between them. From germline, CDR1 is WSHSY and CDR2 SAAADI. The CDR3 has 14 residues. The CDR3 spells CASSPGGGEAEAFF. The CDR3 region has the DNA TGCGCCAGCAGCCCCGGCGGGGGCGAGGCTGAAGCTTTCTTT.

In the case of this clonotype: A much larger clone lies a single base off, so this may be a read error. The gene calls are TRBV4-3 and TRBJ2-5, with 9 bases fitting TRBD1. The trim removed 1 base at V and 3 bases at J, leaving 3 bases unmatched. CDR3 size: 15 residues. The germline V gene encodes CDR1 LGHNA and CDR2 YSLEER. CDR3 coding DNA: TGCGCCAGCAGCCAAGCCACAGGGGGCGAAGAGACCCAGTACTTC. Its translation is CASSQATGGEETQYF.

This clonotype has just a few counts. The chain links TRBV28 to TRBJ1-2, with 8 bases aligning to TRBD1. The V and J ends lost 4 bases and 1 base, in that order; junction bases with no gene match: 5. The CDR3 runs 15 residues. Germline V lookup: CDR1 MDHEN, CDR2 SYDVKM. CDR3 nucleotides: TGTGCCAGCAGTTCAACAGGGGGGGGTAACTATGGCTACACCTTC. Protein: CASSSTGGGNYGYTF.

This clonotype showed up just a few times. This chain connects TRBV7-9 to TRBJ2-7; 12 bases align to TRBD2. This CDR3 comprises 16 residues. Per the germline V gene, CDR1 is SEHNR and CDR2 is FQNEAQ (reference sequence). Losses at the gene ends were 5 bases for V and 3 bases for J; bases not matched to a gene: 8. The CDR3 loop is CASSPTPTSGGYEQYF. The CDR3 DNA reads TGTGCCAGCAGCCCAACCCCGACTAGCGGGGGCTACGAGCAGTACTTC.

This clonotype has a count of ten or more. V and J are TRBV27 and TRBJ1-5, with a weak D call TRBD1 (6 bases). The V gene lost 4 bases and the J gene lost 5 bases, with 21 bases spanning the gap. The germline V gene encodes CDR1 MNHEY and CDR2 SMNVEV (reference sequence). The CDR3 extends over 17 amino acids. The CDR3 region is CASSSRTGMTFHQPQHF. The CDR3 nucleotides are TGTGCCAGCAGTTCGAGAACAGGGATGACGTTCCATCAGCCCCAGCATTTT.

The V call is TRBV7-8, the J call TRBJ1-6; 10 nucleotides match TRBD1. The germline CDR1 and CDR2 sequences are SGHVS and FQNEAQ. V lost 2 bases and J lost 7; bases outside the gene matches: 2. This CDR3 contains 15 residues. The CDR3 region is CASSLRTGGNSPLHF. CDR3 coding DNA: TGTGCCAGCAGCTTACGGACAGGGGGGAATTCACCCCTCCACTTT.

This clonotype is termed medium-sized. The chain recombines TRBV28 with TRBJ2-7; 8 nucleotides agree with TRBD2. V gave up 6 bases and J gave up 3 bases; unmatched junction bases: 4. The CDR3 is 13 amino acids. CDR1 and CDR2 from the germline V gene are MDHEN and SYDVKM. The CDR3 DNA sequence: TGTGCCAGCAGCATAGCGGGGTACTACGAGCAGTACTTC. Residues: CASSIAGYYEQYF.